This TCR beta chain was identified during a study of cytomegalovirus exposure and HLA in healthy donors. Overall study context: Early released data comprised around 85 million unique TCRs from HLA-typed donors.

The PCR ran on 60 Vbeta and 13 Jbeta primers. Some clones are missing from TCRdb's copy, which holds only in-frame ones; the method was immunoSEQ multiplex PCR. The table lists 70,000 to 90,000 clones, approximately 71% of them singletons. Whole-study results and caveats: Apart from CMV serostatus, no immune exposure information was available.

V lost 1 base, J lost 4 bases, and 5 bases lay in between. CDR1 and CDR2 from the germline V gene are LGHNT and FRNRAP. The CDR3 runs to 13 residues. A word on this clone: Its target is not known.

The sequenced sample consisted of PBMCs. This chain links TRBV12-5 with TRBJ1-5; D is ambiguous. The receptor was derived from a man in his forties in good health and CMV-seronegative. CDR3 in DNA: TGTGCTAGTGGTTTGGGGCCAAATCAGCCCCAGCATTTT. Translating gives CASGLGPNQPQHF.